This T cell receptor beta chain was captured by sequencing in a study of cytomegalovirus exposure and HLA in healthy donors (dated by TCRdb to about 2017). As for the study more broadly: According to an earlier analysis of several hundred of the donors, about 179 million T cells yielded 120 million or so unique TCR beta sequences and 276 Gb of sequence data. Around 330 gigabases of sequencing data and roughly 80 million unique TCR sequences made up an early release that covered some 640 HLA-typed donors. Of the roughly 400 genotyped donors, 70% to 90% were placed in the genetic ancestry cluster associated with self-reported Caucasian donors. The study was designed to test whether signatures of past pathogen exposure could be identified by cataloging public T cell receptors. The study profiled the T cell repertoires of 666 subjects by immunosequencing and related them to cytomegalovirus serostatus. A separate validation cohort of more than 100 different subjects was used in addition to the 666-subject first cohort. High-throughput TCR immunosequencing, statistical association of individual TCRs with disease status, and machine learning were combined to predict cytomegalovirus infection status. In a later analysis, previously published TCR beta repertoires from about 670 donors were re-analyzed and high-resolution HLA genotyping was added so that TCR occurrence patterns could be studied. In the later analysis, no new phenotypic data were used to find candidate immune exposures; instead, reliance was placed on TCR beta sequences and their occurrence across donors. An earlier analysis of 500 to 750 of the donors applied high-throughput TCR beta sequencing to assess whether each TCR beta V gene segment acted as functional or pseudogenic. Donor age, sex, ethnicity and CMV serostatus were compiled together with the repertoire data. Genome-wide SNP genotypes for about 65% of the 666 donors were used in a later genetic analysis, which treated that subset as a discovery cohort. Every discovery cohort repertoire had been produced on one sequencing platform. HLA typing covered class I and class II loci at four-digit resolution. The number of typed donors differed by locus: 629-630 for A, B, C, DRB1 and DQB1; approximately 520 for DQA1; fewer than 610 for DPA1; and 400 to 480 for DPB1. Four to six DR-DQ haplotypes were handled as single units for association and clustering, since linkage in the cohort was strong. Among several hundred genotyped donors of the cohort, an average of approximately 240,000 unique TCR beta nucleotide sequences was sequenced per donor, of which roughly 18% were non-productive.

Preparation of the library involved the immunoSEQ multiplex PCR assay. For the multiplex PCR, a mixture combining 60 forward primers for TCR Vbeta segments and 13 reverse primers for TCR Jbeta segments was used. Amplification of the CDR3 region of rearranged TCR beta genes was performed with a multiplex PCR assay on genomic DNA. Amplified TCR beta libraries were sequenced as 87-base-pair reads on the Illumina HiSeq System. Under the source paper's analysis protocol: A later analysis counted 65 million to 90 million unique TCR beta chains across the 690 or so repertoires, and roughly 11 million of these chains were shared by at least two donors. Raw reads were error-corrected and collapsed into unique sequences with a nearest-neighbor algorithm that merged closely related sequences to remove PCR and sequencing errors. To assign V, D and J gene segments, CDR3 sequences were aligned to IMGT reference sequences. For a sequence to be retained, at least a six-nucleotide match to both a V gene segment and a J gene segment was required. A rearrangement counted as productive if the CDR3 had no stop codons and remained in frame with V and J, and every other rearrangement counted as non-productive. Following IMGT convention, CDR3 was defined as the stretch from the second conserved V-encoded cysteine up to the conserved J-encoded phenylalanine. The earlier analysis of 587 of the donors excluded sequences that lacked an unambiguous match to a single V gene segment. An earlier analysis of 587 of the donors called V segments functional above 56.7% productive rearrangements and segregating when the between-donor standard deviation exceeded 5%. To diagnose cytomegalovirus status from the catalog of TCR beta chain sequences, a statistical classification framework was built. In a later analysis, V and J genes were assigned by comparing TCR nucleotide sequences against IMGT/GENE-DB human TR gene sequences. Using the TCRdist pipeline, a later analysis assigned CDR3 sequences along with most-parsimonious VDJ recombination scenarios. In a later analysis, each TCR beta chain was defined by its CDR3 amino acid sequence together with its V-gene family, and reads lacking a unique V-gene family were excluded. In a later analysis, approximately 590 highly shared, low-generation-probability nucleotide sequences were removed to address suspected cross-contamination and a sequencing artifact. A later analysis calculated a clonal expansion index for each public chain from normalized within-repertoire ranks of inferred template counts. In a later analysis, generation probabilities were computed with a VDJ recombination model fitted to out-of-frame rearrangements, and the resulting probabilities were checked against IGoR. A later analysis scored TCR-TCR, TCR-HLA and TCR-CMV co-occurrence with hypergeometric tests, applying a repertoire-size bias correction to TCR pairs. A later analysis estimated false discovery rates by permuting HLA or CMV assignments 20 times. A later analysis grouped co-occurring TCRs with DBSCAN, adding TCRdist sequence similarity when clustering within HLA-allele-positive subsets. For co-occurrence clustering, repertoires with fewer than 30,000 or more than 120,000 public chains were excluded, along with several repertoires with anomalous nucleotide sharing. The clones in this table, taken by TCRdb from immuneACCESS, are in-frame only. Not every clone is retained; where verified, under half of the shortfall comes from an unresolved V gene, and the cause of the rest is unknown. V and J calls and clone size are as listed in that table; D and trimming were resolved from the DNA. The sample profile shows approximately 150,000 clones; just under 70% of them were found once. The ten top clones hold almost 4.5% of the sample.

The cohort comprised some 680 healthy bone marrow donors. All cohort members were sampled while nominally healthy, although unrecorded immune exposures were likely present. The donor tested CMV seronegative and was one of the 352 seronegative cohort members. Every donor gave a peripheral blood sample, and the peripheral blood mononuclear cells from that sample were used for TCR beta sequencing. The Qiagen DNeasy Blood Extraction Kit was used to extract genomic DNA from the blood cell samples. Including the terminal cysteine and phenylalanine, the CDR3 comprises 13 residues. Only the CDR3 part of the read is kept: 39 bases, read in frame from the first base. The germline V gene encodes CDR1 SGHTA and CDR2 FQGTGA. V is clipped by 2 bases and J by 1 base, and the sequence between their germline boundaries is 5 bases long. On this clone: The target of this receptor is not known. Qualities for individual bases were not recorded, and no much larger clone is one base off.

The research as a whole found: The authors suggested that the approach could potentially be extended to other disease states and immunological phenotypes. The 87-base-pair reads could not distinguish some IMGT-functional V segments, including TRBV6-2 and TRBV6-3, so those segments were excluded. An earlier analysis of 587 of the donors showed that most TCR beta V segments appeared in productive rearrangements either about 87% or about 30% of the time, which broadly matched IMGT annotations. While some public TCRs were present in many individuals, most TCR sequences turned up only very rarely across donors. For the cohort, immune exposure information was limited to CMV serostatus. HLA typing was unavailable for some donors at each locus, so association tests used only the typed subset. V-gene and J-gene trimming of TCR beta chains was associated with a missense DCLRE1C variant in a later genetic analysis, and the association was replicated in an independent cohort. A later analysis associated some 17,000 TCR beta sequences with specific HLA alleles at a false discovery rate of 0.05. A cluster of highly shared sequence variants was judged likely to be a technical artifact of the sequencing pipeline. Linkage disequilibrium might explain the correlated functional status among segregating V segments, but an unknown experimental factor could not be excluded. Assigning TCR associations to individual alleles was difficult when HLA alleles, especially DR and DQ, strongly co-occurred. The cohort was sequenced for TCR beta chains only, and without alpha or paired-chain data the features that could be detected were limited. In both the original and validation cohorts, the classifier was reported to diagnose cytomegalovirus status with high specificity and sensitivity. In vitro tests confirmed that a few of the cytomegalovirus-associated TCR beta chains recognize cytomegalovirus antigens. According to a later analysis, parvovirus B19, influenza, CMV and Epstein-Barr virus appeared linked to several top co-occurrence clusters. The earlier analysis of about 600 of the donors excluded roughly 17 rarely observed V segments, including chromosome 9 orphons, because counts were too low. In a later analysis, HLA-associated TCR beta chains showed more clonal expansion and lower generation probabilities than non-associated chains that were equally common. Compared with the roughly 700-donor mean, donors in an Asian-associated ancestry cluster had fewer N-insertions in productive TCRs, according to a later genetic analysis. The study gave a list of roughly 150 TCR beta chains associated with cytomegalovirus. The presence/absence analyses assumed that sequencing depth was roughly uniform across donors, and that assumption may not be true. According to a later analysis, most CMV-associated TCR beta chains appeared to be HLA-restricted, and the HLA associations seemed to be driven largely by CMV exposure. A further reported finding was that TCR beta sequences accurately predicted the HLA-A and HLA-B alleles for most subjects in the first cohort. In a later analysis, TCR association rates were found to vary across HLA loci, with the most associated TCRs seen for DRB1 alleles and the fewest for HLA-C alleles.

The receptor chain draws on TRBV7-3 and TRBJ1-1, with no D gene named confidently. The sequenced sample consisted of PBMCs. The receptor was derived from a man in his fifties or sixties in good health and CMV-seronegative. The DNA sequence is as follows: TGTGCCAGCAGCTTAGAGGGGAACACTGAAGCTTTCTTT. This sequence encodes CASSLEGNTEAFF.